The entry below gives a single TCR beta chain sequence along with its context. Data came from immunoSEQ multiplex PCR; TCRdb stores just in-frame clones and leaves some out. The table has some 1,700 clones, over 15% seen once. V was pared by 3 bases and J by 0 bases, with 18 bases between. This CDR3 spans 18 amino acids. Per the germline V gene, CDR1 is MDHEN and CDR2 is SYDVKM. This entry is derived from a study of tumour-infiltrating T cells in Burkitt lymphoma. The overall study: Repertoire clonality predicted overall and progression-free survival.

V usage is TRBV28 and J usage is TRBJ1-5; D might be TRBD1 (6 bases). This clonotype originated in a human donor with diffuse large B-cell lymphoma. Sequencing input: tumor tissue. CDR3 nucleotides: TGTGCCAGCAGTTTTTTACGGGGGGCAGGGACTAGCAATCAGCCCCAGCATTTT. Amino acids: CASSFLRGAGTSNQPQHF.